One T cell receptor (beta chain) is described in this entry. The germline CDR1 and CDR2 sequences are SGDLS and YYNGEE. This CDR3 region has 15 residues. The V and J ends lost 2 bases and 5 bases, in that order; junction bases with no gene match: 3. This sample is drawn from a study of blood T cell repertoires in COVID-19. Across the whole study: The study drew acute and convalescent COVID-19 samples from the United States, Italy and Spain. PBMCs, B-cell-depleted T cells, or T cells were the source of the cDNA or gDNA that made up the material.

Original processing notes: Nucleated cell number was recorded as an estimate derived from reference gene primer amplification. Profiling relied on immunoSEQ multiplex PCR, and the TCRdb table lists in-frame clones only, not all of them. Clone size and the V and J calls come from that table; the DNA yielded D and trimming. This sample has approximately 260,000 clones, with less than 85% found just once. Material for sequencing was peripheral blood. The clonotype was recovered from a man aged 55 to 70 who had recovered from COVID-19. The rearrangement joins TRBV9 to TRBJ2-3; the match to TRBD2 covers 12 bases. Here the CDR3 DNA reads TGTGCCAGCAGCGTGGGGACTAGCGGGTTAGATACGCAGTATTTT. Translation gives CASSVGTSGLDTQYF.